This T cell receptor beta chain is from a study of neoadjuvant anti-PD-1 for oral cavity cancer. Whole-study results and caveats: After neoadjuvant nivolumab, PBMC T cell clonality was significantly higher in non-responders than responders.

Time point in this sample: after neoadjuvant nivolumab, at surgical resection. Concerning this clone itself: The antigen is unknown.

The CDR3 contains 17 residues. Trimming cost V 11 bases and J 0 bases; bases outside gene matches: 14. Per germline, CDR1 ENHRY and CDR2 SYGVKD. PBMC libraries mostly used 450 to 600 ng of input genomic DNA, with six replicates per sample. Profiled with immunoSEQ multiplex PCR; TCRdb holds only in-frame clones, not every one. The sample lists tens of thousands of clones; approximately 84% were seen once. The sequenced sample was PBMCs, obtained after nivolumab (anti-PD-1) treatment. The TCR was taken from a person aged 40-85 years with oral cavity squamous cell carcinoma. This chain links TRBV10-3 with TRBJ1-3; 9 bases map to TRBD1. CDR3 region: CAFHGTGYSFSGNTIYF. For the CDR3, the DNA is TGTGCCTTCCACGGGACAGGGTATTCTTTCTCTGGAAACACCATATATTTT.